These 26 T cell receptor beta chains came from one sample sequenced in a study of Graves' ophthalmopathy and Graves' hyperthyroidism. Investigators amplified TCR beta CDR3 regions from RNA transcripts. RT-PCR was first run with HTBI primers, then multiplex PCR in a second round. TCRdb reprocessed the multiplex PCR reads via MiXCR and lists one record per CDR3 protein. The table records more than 300,000 distinct CDR3 sequences, about 15% of them present only once. Sequenced input: peripheral blood. The receptors derive from an adult woman with stable Graves' hyperthyroidism.

The chain has TRBV9 and TRBJ1-2, with 9 bases lining up with TRBD1. Germline V lookup: CDR1 SGDLS, CDR2 YYNGEE. Germline trimming cut 3 bases from V and 4 bases from J; bases unmatched to any gene: 4. The CDR3 runs 14 residues. CDR3 region: CASSAGTGIYGYTF. The CDR3 DNA is TGTGCCAGCAGCGCAGGGACAGGGATCTATGGCTACACCTTC. Supplemented by reference TRBV9 and TRBJ1-2, the full variable domain reads DSGVTQTPKHLITATGQRVTLRCSPRSGDLSVYWYQQSLDQGLQFLIQYYNGEERAKGNILERFSAQQFPDLHSELNLSSLELGDSALYFCASSAGTGIYGYTFGSGTRLTVV.

The J gene is TRBJ2-2, the V gene TRBV6-1; D is undetermined. Trimming removed 7 bases at V and 4 bases at J, with 13 bases between. Germline V gives CDR1 MNHNS, CDR2 SASEGT. The CDR3 is made up of 14 amino acids. This CDR3 reads CASNLTPTTGELFF. The CDR3 bases are TGTGCCAGCAACCTTACTCCAACCACCGGGGAGCTGTTTTTT.

This clonotype occurred many times. The J gene is TRBJ2-7, the V gene TRBV5-5, with D tentatively TRBD1 (6 bases). The CDR3 is 13 residues long. The germline CDR1 and CDR2 sequences are SGHKS and YYEKEE (reference sequence). V was trimmed by 4 bases and J by 5 bases, leaving 13 bases between them. CDR3 coding DNA: TGTGCCAGCAGCCTCGGGACAATAAACGAGCAGTACTTC. It specifies CASSLGTINEQYF.

The gene calls are TRBV19 and TRBJ1-2; D remains ambiguous. This CDR3 has 14 amino acids. Looked up from germline, CDR1 is LNHDA and CDR2 is SQIVND (reference sequence). Trimming removed 3 bases from V and 0 bases from J, with 8 bases in between. The CDR3 DNA sequence: TGTGCCAGTAGTATGGTGGAAACTAACTATGGCTACACCTTC. Translated: CASSMVETNYGYTF.

This clonotype was seen many times. The chain's CDR3 is CAISEGTIVTQETQYF. In DNA form, the CDR3 reads TGTGCCATCAGTGAGGGGACTATCGTCACACAAGAGACCCAGTACTTC. This sequence joins TRBV10-3 and TRBJ2-5, with 7 positions matching TRBD2. Unmatched junction bases numbered 8, after V lost 2 bases and J lost 2 bases. Germline V gene sequence: CDR1 ENHRY, CDR2 SYGVKD. CDR3 size: 16 residues.

This clonotype was detected many times. The rearrangement joins TRBV28 to TRBJ1-2; D is perhaps TRBD1 (5 bases). The CDR3 contains 14 residues. V lost 2 bases to trimming and J lost 7 bases, with 14 bases between them. Germline V gives CDR1 MDHEN, CDR2 SYDVKM. CDR3 in amino acids: CASSLEPGHSGYTF. CDR3 nucleotide sequence: TGTGCCAGCAGTTTAGAACCCGGACACTCTGGCTACACCTTC.

This clonotype was recorded at least ten times. One end of the junction is discordant with germline, which a read error may explain. The V call is TRBV20-1, the J call TRBJ1-1; TRBD1 matches at 9 bases. The germline V gene encodes CDR1 DFQATT and CDR2 SNEGSKA (reference sequence). This CDR3 is built from 13 residues. CDR3 bases: TGCAGTGCAGAAGGGACAGGGAACACTGAAACTTTCTTT. Amino acid sequence: CSAEGTGNTETFF.

About this clonotype itself: One end of the junction varies from germline; a read error may be responsible. This chain uses TRBV23-1 with TRBJ2-7, with D tentatively TRBD1 or TRBD2 (7 bases each). TRBV23-1 is an ORF for which the function is uncertain. The CDR3 runs to 15 residues. CDR3 in amino acids: CASSLSISGTAEQYF. CDR3 in DNA: TGTGCCAGCAGTTTATCGATAAGCGGGACAGCCGAGCAGTACTTC.

As for this clonotype: A much larger clonotype is one base distant, so this may be a read error. The chain joins TRBV11-2 to TRBJ2-7, with TRBD2 as a possible D gene (6 bases). CDR1 is SGHAT, CDR2 FQNNGV, per germline. V dropped 5 bases and J dropped 2 bases, with 19 bases sitting between them. The CDR3 is 16 residues long. The CDR3 coding sequence is TGTGCCAGCAGCCCTAGATTGGTGGGGGGAACCTACGAGCAGTACTTC. This encodes CASSPRLVGGTYEQYF.

J is TRBJ2-3 and V is TRBV10-3; the match to TRBD2 covers 12 bases. CDR1 is ENHRY, CDR2 SYGVKD, per germline. The V segment lost 8 bases and the J segment 0 bases; nucleotides outside the gene matches: 3. The CDR3 runs 15 residues. In DNA form, the CDR3 reads TGTGCCATCCGGACTAGCGGGACTAGCACAGATACGCAGTATTTT. This encodes CAIRTSGTSTDTQYF.

This clonotype was detected ten times or more. The chain is built from TRBV28 and TRBJ1-2; 9 positions match TRBD1. This CDR3 is 14 amino acids long. Unmatched junction bases numbered 3, after V lost 4 bases and J lost 3 bases. CDR1 and CDR2 (germline): MDHEN, SYDVKM. The DNA for the CDR3 is TGTGCCAGCAGTTCCTACAGGGGGCACTATGGCTACACCTTC. It specifies CASSSYRGHYGYTF.

This clonotype showed up many times. The chain links TRBV28 to TRBJ1-1, with a tentative D call TRBD1 (6 bases). This CDR3 comprises 14 residues. Trimming stripped 10 bases from V and 6 bases from J, with 21 bases between. The V gene's germline CDR1 is MDHEN and CDR2 SYDVKM. Here the CDR3 DNA reads TGTGCCACCAACGCTCAGGGACATTTGGCTGAAGCTTTCTTT. Amino acid sequence: CATNAQGHLAEAFF.

This clonotype has at least ten counts. This sequence joins TRBV5-1 and TRBJ1-1; D is unresolved. Germline V CDR1 and CDR2: SGHRS, YFSETQ. Between the trimmed V and J ends, which lost 1 base and 3 bases, there was a span of 13 bases. CDR3 size: 15 residues. CDR3 coding DNA: TGCGCCAGCAGCTTGATTGGCACCGGGGACACTGAAGCTTTCTTT. The encoded protein is CASSLIGTGDTEAFF.

This clonotype was picked up many times. The chain couples TRBV29-1 to TRBJ2-7; D gene uncertain. The CDR3 runs 16 residues. Looked up from germline, CDR1 is SQVTM and CDR2 is ANQGSEA. The ends were cut back, 8 bases at V and 5 bases at J, with 28 bases in the middle. The CDR3 spells CSLGGEPRTLVHEQYF. The CDR3, as DNA: TGCAGCCTTGGTGGGGAACCAAGGACCCTGGTCCACGAGCAGTACTTC.

Comment on this clonotype: At one end the junction does not follow the germline gene, possibly because of a read error. CDR3 DNA sequence: TGTGCCAGCAGCGCGGTTCAGGGATGGAATGAGCAGTGCTTC. It translates to CASSAVQGWNEQCF. The V and J genes are TRBV27 and TRBJ2-7, with D maybe TRBD1 (5 bases). This CDR3 is 14 amino acids long. Germline assignment: CDR1 MNHEY and CDR2 SMNVEV (reference sequence).

This clonotype has at least ten counts. The rearrangement uses TRBV4-1 and TRBJ1-5; the match to TRBD1 covers 7 bases. CDR1 is MGHRA and CDR2 is YSYEKL in the germline V gene. Trimming cost V 2 bases and J 4 bases; bases outside gene matches: 5. CDR3 length: 15 amino acids. CDR3 loop: CASSQRTGVNQPQHF. The CDR3 DNA is TGCGCCAGCAGCCAACGAACAGGGGTGAATCAGCCCCAGCATTTT.

V is TRBV28 and J is TRBJ1-5; a possible D gene is TRBD1 (6 bases). CDR1 is MDHEN, CDR2 SYDVKM, per germline. This CDR3 region has 14 residues. Trimming took off 6 bases at V and 4 bases at J, with 13 bases between the two ends. CDR3 residues: CASSKQGGNQPQHF. CDR3 sequence (DNA): TGTGCCAGCAGCAAACAAGGGGGGAATCAGCCCCAGCATTTT.

The V call is TRBV20-1, the J call TRBJ2-5; 11 positions match TRBD1. The ends lost 1 base at V and 3 bases at J; junction bases unmatched: 7. Germline CDR1 is DFQATT and CDR2 is SNEGSKA (reference sequence). The CDR3 extends over 16 amino acids. The CDR3 loop reads CSARGAGTGGEETQYF. The CDR3, as DNA: TGCAGTGCTAGAGGAGCCGGGACAGGGGGGGAAGAGACCCAGTACTTC.

This clonotype was seen at least ten times. The chain recombines TRBV5-1 with TRBJ2-7, with D possibly being TRBD2 (5 bases). V shed 0 bases and J shed 5 bases, with 12 bases lying between them. CDR1 and CDR2 from the germline V gene are SGHRS and YFSETQ. This CDR3 is 14 amino acids long. For the CDR3, the DNA is TGCGCCAGCAGCTTGGTCGGAGGCACGGACGAGCAGTACTTC. Residues: CASSLVGGTDEQYF.

This clonotype was found many times. The chain combines TRBV28 with TRBJ2-7; 9 bases agree with TRBD2. From germline, CDR1 is MDHEN and CDR2 SYDVKM. The CDR3 is made up of 15 amino acids. J was trimmed by 3 bases and V by 7 bases; bases with no gene match: 10. CDR3 region: CASKPPLAGHYEQYF. DNA of the CDR3: TGTGCCAGCAAACCCCCCCTAGCGGGACACTACGAGCAGTACTTC.

This clonotype has ten or more counts. The rearrangement links TRBV29-1 to TRBJ1-1; D not certain. Between the trimmed V and J ends, which lost 7 bases and 1 base, there was a span of 7 bases. CDR1 is SQVTM and CDR2 is ANQGSEA in the germline V gene. CDR3 length: 11 residues. CDR3 DNA sequence: TGCAGCGCCGTGCAGAACACTGAAGCTTTCTTT. Its protein product is CSAVQNTEAFF. Looking up the rest from reference TRBV29-1 and TRBJ1-1 gives the full variable domain: SAVISQKPSRDICQRGTSLTIQCQVDSQVTMMFWYRQQPGQSLTLIATANQGSEATYESGFVIDKFPISRPNLTFSTLTVSNMSPEDSSIYLCSAVQNTEAFFGQGTRLTVV.

This clonotype was counted once. V usage is TRBV12-3 or TRBV12-4 and J usage is TRBJ1-6, with D unclear. The CDR3 is made up of 18 amino acids. V was clipped by 0 bases and J by 9 bases, with 21 bases between them. Here the CDR3 DNA reads TGTGCCAGCAGTTTAGCAGCAAAGAGTCAGCGAAGGATTTCACCCCTCCACTTT. It encodes CASSLAAKSQRRISPLHF.

This clonotype has at least ten counts. The chain is built from TRBV12-3 or TRBV12-4 and TRBJ2-2; weak D call: TRBD1 (6 bases). Trimming left V 7 bases short and J 2 bases short, with 14 bases between. CDR3 length: 15 residues. The CDR3 nucleotides read TGTGCCAGCAAACTCCGGGACACTAACACCGGGGAGCTGTTTTTT. This gives the protein CASKLRDTNTGELFF.

This clonotype was seen a few times. The rearrangement uses TRBV5-1 and TRBJ2-5; D unresolved. Germline V gene data show CDR1 as SGHRS and CDR2 as YFSETQ. The CDR3 is made up of 14 amino acids. V lost 6 bases and J lost 2, with 14 bases in between. The CDR3 loop is CASNLQPEQETQYF. Here the CDR3 DNA reads TGCGCCAGCAACCTTCAGCCAGAGCAAGAGACCCAGTACTTC.

This clonotype was counted ten times or more. The gene calls are TRBV25-1 and TRBJ2-2; TRBD1 might be the D (5 bases). The CDR3 runs to 17 residues. The V end was cut by 6 bases, the J end by 4 bases, with 21 bases between. Germline CDR1 reads MGHDK; CDR2 reads SYGVNS. Here the CDR3 DNA reads TGTGCCAGCAGCCCCCCCATCTCAGGGCCGGTCACCGGGGAGCTGTTTTTT. It encodes CASSPPISGPVTGELFF.

Many counts were recorded for this clonotype. The CDR3 region has the DNA TGTGCCAGCAGTAACGACAGGGGCTATGGCTACACCTTC. Amino acids: CASSNDRGYGYTF. This chain connects TRBV6-5 to TRBJ1-2; 8 nucleotides line up with TRBD1. This CDR3 spans 13 amino acids. Germline-derived CDR1 and CDR2 are MNHEY and SVGAGI. The trim removed 5 bases at V and 4 bases at J, leaving 3 bases unmatched.